The rows below give T cell receptor beta chains drawn from one sample of a study of T cells in Graves' hyperthyroidism and ophthalmopathy. Each CDR3 protein is one row after TCRdb ran MiXCR on the multiplex PCR reads. The profile shows hundreds of thousands of distinct CDR3 sequences, approximately 40% of them singletons. Sequencing input: blood. These receptors originate from a man aged 18 to 30 with Graves' hyperthyroidism. Both conserved end residues are part of each CDR3. The D gene is left open where the match is weak. Only some rows state a clone size, as once, few, many or a class for expanded clones.

>TRBV7-2|TRBJ1-1|NA|14|few
CASSFKGDYDEAFF
TGTGCCAGCAGCTTTAAAGGGGACTATGATGAAGCTTTCTTT
>TRBV10-3|TRBJ1-2|NA|16|many
CAISEPSLRDNYGYTF
TGTGCCATCAGTGAGCCCTCCCTCCGGGACAACTATGGCTACACCTTC
>TRBV10-3|TRBJ2-7|NA|17|NA
CASSYSIWTESSYEQYF
TGTGCCAGCAGTTACTCGATCTGGACAGAGAGCTCCTACGAGCAGTACTTC
>TRBV29-1|TRBJ2-7|TRBD1|13|NA
CSSPTGTGGEQYF
TGCAGCTCCCCAACCGGGACAGGAGGCGAGCAGTACTTC
>TRBV7-2|TRBJ2-5|TRBD2|15|NA
CASSALKRDVGTQYF
TGTGCCAGCAGCGCACTTAAGCGGGACGTCGGGACCCAGTACTTC
>TRBV7-9|TRBJ2-5|TRBD1|16|few
CASSPPPGQTKETQYF
TGTGCCAGCAGCCCGCCCCCGGGACAGACGAAAGAGACCCAGTACTTC
>TRBV7-8|TRBJ2-3|NA|14|NA
CASSLLNPPDTQYF
TGTGCCAGCAGCTTACTCAACCCGCCAGATACGCAGTATTTT
>TRBV19|TRBJ1-5|NA|14|many
CASTMVSTLQPQHF
TGTGCCAGTACCATGGTGTCGACCCTGCAGCCCCAGCATTTT
>TRBV20-1|TRBJ1-3|TRBD1|14|NA
CSAWGQNSGNTIYF
TGCAGTGCCTGGGGACAGAACTCTGGAAACACCATATATTTT
>TRBV12-3/TRBV12-4|TRBJ2-7|NA|13|NA
CASSPGAAIEQYF
TGTGCCAGCAGCCCGGGGGCAGCAATCGAGCAGTACTTC
>TRBV19|TRBJ1-1|NA|15|few
CASSSSWTANTEAFF
TGTGCCAGTAGTAGTTCTTGGACAGCGAACACTGAAGCTTTCTTT
>TRBV11-1|TRBJ2-5|NA|17|few
CASSLSEGQGGQETQYF
TGTGCCAGCAGCTTAAGCGAAGGACAGGGAGGGCAAGAGACCCAGTACTTC
>TRBV2|TRBJ1-5|NA|13|many
CASRYQGNQPQHF
TGTGCCAGCAGATACCAGGGGAATCAGCCCCAGCATTTT
>TRBV7-2|TRBJ2-5|NA|14|few
CASSPPWGRETQYF
TGTGCCAGCAGTCCCCCTTGGGGTCGGGAGACCCAGTACTTC
>TRBV11-2|TRBJ1-6|NA|16|few
CASSLMSGSYNSPLHF
TGTGCCAGCAGCTTAATGTCCGGCAGTTATAATTCACCCCTCCACTTT
>TRBV7-2|TRBJ2-6|NA|17|NA
CASSLPLAIAGANVLTF
TGTGCCAGCAGCTTACCCCTAGCGATTGCGGGGGCCAACGTCCTGACTTTC
>TRBV29-1|TRBJ1-1|NA|11|NA
CSLTADTEAFF
TGCAGCCTTACGGCAGACACTGAAGCTTTCTTT
>TRBV29-1|TRBJ2-1|TRBD1|15|NA
CSGYFRDRVGGEQFF
TGCAGCGGTTACTTCCGGGACAGGGTTGGAGGAGAGCAGTTCTTC
>TRBV7-9|TRBJ1-6|NA|15|many
CASSLTGQYNSPLHF
TGTGCCAGCAGCTTAACAGGACAGTATAATTCACCCCTCCACTTT
>TRBV25-1|TRBJ2-7|NA|16|NA
CASSAPDGRIPYEQYF
TGTGCCAGCAGTGCTCCGGACGGAAGGATTCCCTACGAGCAGTACTTC
>TRBV29-1|TRBJ1-1|NA|11|few
CSLVRGTEAFF
TGCAGCTTGGTCAGGGGCACTGAAGCTTTCTTT
>TRBV6-5|TRBJ2-7|NA|14|NA
CASRSTPTGYEQYF
TGTGCCAGCAGGTCTACCCCAACAGGCTACGAGCAGTACTTC
>TRBV5-6|TRBJ1-1|NA|14|NA
CACSFSDGNTEAFF
TGTGCCTGTTCCTTTTCGGACGGGAACACTGAAGCTTTCTTT
>TRBV4-3|TRBJ1-1|NA|14|few
CASSPATLNTEAFF
TGCGCCAGCAGCCCTGCAACACTCAACACTGAAGCTTTCTTT
>TRBV4-1|TRBJ2-2|NA|16|once
CASSPRGTANTGELLF
TGCGCCAGCAGCCCACGCGGGACGGCGAACACCGGGGAGCTGCTTTTT
>TRBV9|TRBJ1-1|NA|13|NA
CAWSVQGAIEAFF
TGTGCCTGGAGTGTACAAGGGGCCATTGAAGCTTTCTTT
>TRBV7-6|TRBJ1-1|TRBD1|14|many
CATQGGDRGTEAFF
TGTGCCACCCAGGGTGGGGACAGGGGCACTGAAGCTTTCTTT
>TRBV10-3|TRBJ2-7|TRBD1|14|many
CAISPGQGMYEQYF
TGTGCCATCAGCCCGGGACAGGGTATGTACGAGCAGTACTTC
>TRBV7-9|TRBJ2-7|TRBD1|15|many
CASSFEGQGHYEQYF
TGTGCCAGCAGCTTTGAGGGACAGGGCCACTACGAGCAGTACTTC
>TRBV28|TRBJ1-3|NA|17|few
CASSLWLPAFSGNTIYF
TGTGCCAGCAGTTTATGGTTGCCGGCCTTCTCTGGAAACACCATATATTTT
>TRBV13|TRBJ1-1|NA|14|NA
CASSLGGKNTEAFF
TGTGCCAGCTCTCTAGGGGGGAAGAACACTGAAGCTTTCTTT
>TRBV2|TRBJ1-1|NA|10|many
CARWETEAFF
TGTGCCAGATGGGAAACTGAAGCTTTCTTT
>TRBV19|TRBJ2-7|NA|13|many
CASSWAGAYEQYF
TGTGCCAGTAGTTGGGCAGGGGCCTACGAGCAGTACTTC
>TRBV28|TRBJ2-7|NA|16|NA
CASSFRTLTILYEQYF
TGTGCCAGCAGTTTCAGGACACTTACTATCCTCTACGAGCAGTACTTC
>TRBV13|TRBJ2-5|NA|12|many
CASKGSMSTQYF
TGTGCCAGCAAGGGTAGTATGTCAACCCAGTACTTC
>TRBV19|TRBJ2-2|NA|14|NA
CAENRASMTGELFF
TGTGCCGAAAATCGGGCCAGTATGACCGGGGAGCTGTTTTTT
>TRBV11-2|TRBJ2-3|TRBD1|15|NA
CASSYRDRDTDTQYF
TGTGCCAGCAGTTACCGGGACAGGGACACAGATACGCAGTATTTT
>TRBV7-2|TRBJ2-7|TRBD2|15|few
CASSLTAGGPGEQYF
TGTGCCAGCAGCTTAACCGCGGGAGGGCCCGGGGAGCAGTACTTC
>TRBV5-1|TRBJ2-1|NA|13|few
CASSWGTYNEQFF
TGCGCCAGCAGTTGGGGCACCTACAATGAGCAGTTCTTC
>TRBV2|TRBJ1-6|TRBD1|12|NA
CASSGTGDSNHF
TGTGCCAGCAGTGGGACAGGGGATAGCAACCACTTT
>TRBV13|TRBJ2-5|NA|13|many
CASSLMGGETQYF
TGTGCCAGCAGCTTAATGGGCGGGGAGACCCAGTACTTC
>TRBV10-2|TRBJ1-6|TRBD1|15|many
CASMGQGFDNSPLHF
TGCGCCAGCATGGGACAGGGATTTGATAATTCACCCCTCCACTTT
>TRBV2|TRBJ1-5|NA|14|NA
CASLAGQYNQPQHF
TGTGCCAGCTTGGCCGGACAATACAATCAGCCCCAGCATTTT
>TRBV7-9|TRBJ1-1|NA|13|many
CASRTGMNTEAFF
TGTGCCAGCAGAACAGGGATGAACACTGAAGCTTTCTTT
>TRBV9|TRBJ2-5|TRBD2|15|NA
CASSPAGGGGETQYF
TGTGCCAGCAGCCCCGCGGGGGGAGGAGGCGAGACCCAGTACTTC
>TRBV10-3|TRBJ1-5|NA|16|once
CAISEPMIAGAETQHF
TGTGCCATCAGTGAGCCGATGATAGCGGGAGCCGAGACCCAGCATTTT
>TRBV10-3|TRBJ2-5|TRBD2|16|many
CAISEVNLAELETQYF
TGTGCCATCAGTGAGGTAAACCTAGCGGAGTTGGAGACCCAGTACTTC
>TRBV10-3|TRBJ2-5|TRBD2|13|few
CATGRGGQETQYF
TGTGCCACCGGGAGGGGGGGTCAAGAGACCCAGTACTTC
>TRBV29-1|TRBJ1-1|NA|14|once
CSVERSGLGTEAFF
TGCAGCGTTGAAAGGTCAGGGTTGGGCACTGAAGCTTTCTTT
>TRBV7-9|TRBJ1-4|NA|16|NA
CASSFWRQVESEKLFF
TGTGCCAGCAGCTTCTGGAGACAGGTTGAATCTGAAAAACTGTTTTTT
>TRBV2|TRBJ2-7|TRBD2|15|few
CASRQLAISSYEQYF
TGTGCCAGCAGACAACTAGCGATTAGCTCCTACGAGCAGTACTTC
>TRBV20-1|TRBJ1-2|TRBD1|13|NA
CSAHEGTGLGYTF
TGCAGTGCCCACGAAGGGACAGGGCTCGGCTACACCTTC